Listed below are T cell receptor beta chains from one sample, sequenced in a study of T cell clonotyping in hematopoietic cell transplantation. Some clones are missing from TCRdb's copy, which holds only in-frame ones; the method was immunoSEQ multiplex PCR. The data show about 29,000 clones, with around 80% seen just once and under 7% held by the top ten. This material consisted of peripheral blood mononuclear cells, taken before stem cell transplant. The receptor set was obtained from a woman in her 30s with chronic myeloid leukemia. Some clones in this sample may be carry-over from other donors' samples. The conserved cysteine and the conserved F or W are not part of the CDR3 here. The order of the fields is V gene, CDR3 protein.

TRBV29-1 SVADGVSGNTIY
TRBV30 AWMVGRGAF
TRBV7-2 ASSRGWETQY
TRBV4-1 ASSQLGTSTDTQY
TRBV5-1 ASSLKSADTQY
TRBV7-9 ASSFRTDTQY
TRBV19 ASSLTGGPNTGELF
TRBV27 ASGKGGVRDEKLF
TRBV6-5 ASSSHRGYGYT
TRBV4-1 ASSQLGDYT
TRBV6-5 ASSGRSNNEKLF
TRBV5-1 ASSLEGAVGKNIQY
TRBV25-1 ASSERFLTGEGYT
TRBV6-1 ASTGEVRWYGYT